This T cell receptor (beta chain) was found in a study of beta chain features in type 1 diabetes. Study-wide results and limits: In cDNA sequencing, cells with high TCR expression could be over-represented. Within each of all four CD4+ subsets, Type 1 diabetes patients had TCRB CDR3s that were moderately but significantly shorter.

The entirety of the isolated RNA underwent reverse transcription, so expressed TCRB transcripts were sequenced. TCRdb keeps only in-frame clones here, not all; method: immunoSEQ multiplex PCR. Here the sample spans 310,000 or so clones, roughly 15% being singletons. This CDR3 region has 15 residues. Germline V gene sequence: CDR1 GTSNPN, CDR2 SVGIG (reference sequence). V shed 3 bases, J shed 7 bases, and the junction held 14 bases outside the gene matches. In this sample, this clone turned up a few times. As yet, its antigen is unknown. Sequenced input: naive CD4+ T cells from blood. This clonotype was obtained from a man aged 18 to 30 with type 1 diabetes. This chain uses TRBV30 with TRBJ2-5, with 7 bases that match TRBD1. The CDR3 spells CAWSSDRLITGTQYF. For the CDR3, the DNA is TGTGCCTGGAGCTCGGACAGGCTCATTACGGGGACCCAGTACTTC. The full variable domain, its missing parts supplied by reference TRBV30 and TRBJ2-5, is SQTIHQWPATLVQPVGSPLSLECTVEGTSNPNLYWYRQAAGRGLQLLFYSVGIGQISSEVPQNLSASRPQDRQFILSSKKLLLSDSGFYLCAWSSDRLITGTQYFGPGTRLLVL.